The 9 T cell receptor beta chains in this list originate from one sample, sequenced in a study of shared clonotypes between healthy human individuals. Profiled with immunoSEQ multiplex PCR; TCRdb holds only in-frame clones, not every one. This table holds about 380,000 clones, about 96% found once. Specimen: memory CD8+ T cells sorted from blood. Noted subset: CD45RO+ cells pooled with CCR7-negative TemRA cells. Receptors were obtained from a man aged 25 to 45 in good health.

The V and J genes are TRBV4-1 and TRBJ2-3, with 14 positions matching TRBD2. This CDR3 is built from 16 residues. Germline lookup yields CDR1 MGHRA and CDR2 YSYEKL. The V gene end was trimmed by 6 bases and the J gene end by 5 bases; junction bases not matched to a gene: 7. CDR3 sequence: CASRRTGLAGEDTQYF. In DNA, the CDR3 is TGCGCCAGCAGGCGAACGGGACTAGCGGGAGAAGATACGCAGTATTTT.

Regarding this clone: Within the sample, other DNA sequences also encode this same CDR3. The chain is built from TRBV7-2 and TRBJ2-5, with no clear D. The CDR3 spans 12 residues. CDR1 is SGHTA, CDR2 FQGNSA, per germline. V shed 0 bases and J shed 4 bases, with 3 bases lying between them. Here the CDR3 reads CASSLAGETQYF. In nucleotides, the CDR3 is TGTGCCAGCAGCTTAGCGGGAGAGACCCAGTACTTC.

CDR3 DNA: TGTGCCAGGAGACAAAAAGGAGGGAGAAATGGAAACACCATATATTTT. Amino acid sequence: CARRQKGGRNGNTIYF. The genes are TRBV19 and TRBJ1-3; no firm D call. The germline CDR1 and CDR2 sequences are LNHDA and SQIVND (reference sequence). The CDR3 is 16 residues long. With 9 bases removed from V and 3 bases from J, the gap between germline ends came to 21 bases.

The rearrangement links TRBV6-1 to TRBJ2-7, with TRBD1 matching 8 bases. Germline V lookup: CDR1 MNHNS, CDR2 SASEGT. Germline trimming cut 6 bases from V and 0 bases from J; bases unmatched to any gene: 4. The CDR3 spans 14 residues. In nucleotides, the CDR3 is TGTGCCAGCAGCCGACAGGGGACCTCCTACGAGCAGTACTTC. Its translation is CASSRQGTSYEQYF.

The rearrangement links TRBV5-1 to TRBJ2-7, with TRBD2 matching 11 bases. CDR1 and CDR2 from the germline V gene are SGHRS and YFSETQ. The V gene end was trimmed by 2 bases and the J gene end by 3 bases; junction bases not matched to a gene: 7. The CDR3 contains 16 residues. The CDR3 DNA sequence: TGCGCCAGCAGCTTATCGGGACTAGCGGCGATCTACGAGCAGTACTTC. It codes for CASSLSGLAAIYEQYF. Combining the CDR3 with reference TRBV5-1 and TRBJ2-7 gives the whole variable domain KAGVTQTPRYLIKTRGQQVTLSCSPISGHRSVSWYQQTPGQGLQFLFEYFSETQRNKGNFPGRFSGRQFSNSRSEMNVSTLELGDSALYLCASSLSGLAAIYEQYFGPGTRLTVT.

The rearrangement uses TRBV19 and TRBJ2-3; 11 bases align to TRBD2. Germline CDR1 is LNHDA and CDR2 is SQIVND (reference sequence). The CDR3 consists of 16 residues. V was pared by 6 bases and J by 3 bases, with 8 bases of the junction left unmatched. The CDR3 DNA sequence: TGTGCCAGTAGCCGCTATAGCGGGGGGGTGACAGATACGCAGTATTTT. This gives the protein CASSRYSGGVTDTQYF.

V usage is TRBV20-1 and J usage is TRBJ2-5, with D uncertain. This CDR3 has 11 residues. Germline V gene lookup returns CDR1 DFQATT and CDR2 SNEGSKA (reference sequence). Between the trimmed V and J ends, which lost 8 bases and 5 bases, there was a span of 12 bases. The CDR3 spells CSSFSGETQYF. The DNA of the CDR3 is TGCAGTTCCTTCAGTGGGGAGACCCAGTACTTC.

The chain couples TRBV30 to TRBJ2-7, with 13 bases aligning to TRBD2. The length of the CDR3 is 17 residues. V lost 2 bases, J lost 2 bases, and 9 bases stayed unmatched. Germline CDR1 is GTSNPN and CDR2 is SVGIG (reference sequence). The CDR3 DNA reads TGTGCCTGGAGTCAAGAATCCGGGACTAGCGGGACCTACGAGCAGTACTTC. Protein product: CAWSQESGTSGTYEQYF.

Points on this clone: Other DNA sequences of this sample code for an identical CDR3. The V gene is TRBV18, the J gene TRBJ1-2; a weak D match, TRBD1 (5 bases). Trimming cost V 6 bases and J 2 bases, with 13 bases left between them. The germline gives CDR1 KGHSH, CDR2 LQKENI. The CDR3 is made up of 14 amino acids. DNA for the CDR3: TGTGCCAGCTCTCCCGGGACCGACAACTATGGCTACACCTTC. It specifies CASSPGTDNYGYTF.